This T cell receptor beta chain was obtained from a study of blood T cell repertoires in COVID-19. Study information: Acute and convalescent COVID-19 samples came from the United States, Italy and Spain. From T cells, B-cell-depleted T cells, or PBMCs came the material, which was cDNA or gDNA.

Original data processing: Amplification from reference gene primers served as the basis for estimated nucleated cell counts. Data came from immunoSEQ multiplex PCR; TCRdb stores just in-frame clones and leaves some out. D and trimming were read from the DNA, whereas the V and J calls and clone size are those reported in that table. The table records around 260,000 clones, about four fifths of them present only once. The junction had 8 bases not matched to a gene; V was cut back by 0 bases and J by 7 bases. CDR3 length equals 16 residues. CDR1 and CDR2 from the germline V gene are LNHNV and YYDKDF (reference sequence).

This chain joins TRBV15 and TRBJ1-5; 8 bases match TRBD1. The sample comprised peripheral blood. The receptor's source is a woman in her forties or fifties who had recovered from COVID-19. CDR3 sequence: CATSRDPTGGGQPQHF. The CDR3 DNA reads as TGTGCCACCAGCAGAGACCCAACAGGGGGAGGGCAGCCCCAGCATTTT.